The 29 T cell receptor beta chains listed next were all sequenced from one sample in a study of beta chain features in type 1 diabetes. Their antigens remain unidentified. Study results and limitations: All four CD4+ subsets of Type 1 diabetes patients contained TCRB CDR3s that were moderately but significantly shorter.

Sequencing targeted expressed TCRB transcripts, as all isolated RNA had been reverse transcribed. Data came from immunoSEQ multiplex PCR; TCRdb stores just in-frame clones and leaves some out. The sample has over 100,000 clones, 16% seen once. The specimen was central memory CD4+ T cells from blood. The source is a man aged 25-40 years with type 1 diabetes.

This clone showed up just a few times. This rearrangement joins TRBV6-1 to TRBJ1-2; D not resolved. Germline V gives CDR1 MNHNS, CDR2 SASEGT. The V end was cut by 7 bases, the J end by 4 bases, with 7 bases between. This CDR3 is 11 amino acids long. In DNA, the CDR3 is TGTGCCAGCACGGCCATCTATGGCTACACCTTC. This encodes CASTAIYGYTF.

This clone has more than one count but fewer than ten. V usage is TRBV6-5 and J usage is TRBJ1-5, with 7 positions matching TRBD1. This CDR3 is built from 12 residues. In germline, CDR1 is MNHEY, CDR2 SVGAGI. V lost 6 bases and J lost 5; bases outside the gene matches: 1. The CDR3 spells CASSDRDQPQHF. In nucleotides, the CDR3 is TGTGCCAGCAGCGACAGGGATCAGCCCCAGCATTTT.

This clone was detected only a few times. The chain is built from TRBV5-1 and TRBJ2-4; possibly TRBD2 for D (5 bases). V was trimmed by 0 bases and J by 8 bases, leaving 9 bases between them. The V gene's germline CDR1 is SGHRS and CDR2 YFSETQ. The CDR3 has 13 amino acids. DNA for the CDR3: TGCGCCAGCAGCTTGGGAGGGTACGACATTCAGTACTTC. Translating it yields CASSLGGYDIQYF.

The V call is TRBV5-6, the J call TRBJ1-2; the D gene is possibly TRBD1 (6 bases). Germline CDR1 is SGHDT and CDR2 is YYEEEE. Between the trimmed V and J ends, which lost 3 bases and 4 bases, there was a span of 10 bases. This CDR3 has 13 residues. The DNA for the CDR3 is TGTGCCAGCAGCTATACAGGGCTCTATGGCTACACCTTC. This translates into CASSYTGLYGYTF.

J is TRBJ2-3 and V is TRBV9, with D perhaps TRBD1 (6 bases). The germline V gene encodes CDR1 SGDLS and CDR2 YYNGEE. The CDR3 contains 15 residues. V was clipped by 4 bases and J by 5 bases, with 17 bases between them. This chain's CDR3 is CASSPPGHRGDTQYF. In DNA, the CDR3 is TGTGCCAGCAGCCCTCCGGGACACCGGGGAGATACGCAGTATTTT.

Only a few counts were recorded for this clone. The genes are TRBV7-3 and TRBJ1-6; TRBD1 matches 8 bases. V trimming: 2 bases; J trimming: 13 bases; junction bases outside the gene matches: 1. Germline CDR1 reads SGHTA; CDR2 reads FQGTGA. There are 12 residues in the CDR3. CDR3: CASSLSGGPLHF. The CDR3, as DNA: TGTGCCAGCAGCTTATCAGGGGGCCCCCTCCACTTT.

The sample holds a few counts of this clone. V usage is TRBV5-1 and J usage is TRBJ1-1; 7 bases fit TRBD1. This CDR3 has 14 amino acids. From germline, CDR1 is SGHRS and CDR2 YFSETQ. The junction had 8 bases not matched to a gene; V was cut back by 7 bases and J by 2 bases. CDR3 amino acids: CASGRGTANTEAFF. The DNA of the CDR3 is TGCGCCAGCGGACGCGGGACAGCTAACACTGAAGCTTTCTTT.

The V call is TRBV4-3, the J call TRBJ2-7, with D maybe TRBD1 (6 bases). V was cut by 0 bases and J by 3 bases, with 18 bases left in between. The CDR3 sequence is 17 residues long. Per the germline V gene, CDR1 is LGHNA and CDR2 is YSLEER. CDR3 bases: TGCGCCAGCAGCCAAGATTCCGACAGGCGAGGGCTCTACGAGCAGTACTTC. This encodes CASSQDSDRRGLYEQYF.

The chain joins TRBV7-8 to TRBJ2-2; TRBD1 might be the D (6 bases). Trimming took 5 bases from V and 4 from J, leaving 11 bases between them. Germline CDR1 reads SGHVS; CDR2 reads FQNEAQ. This CDR3 is 14 amino acids long. This CDR3 is CASSKGHSTGELFF. CDR3 sequence (DNA): TGTGCCAGCAGCAAGGGACACAGCACCGGGGAGCTGTTTTTT.

The chain employs TRBV13 and TRBJ1-2; no definite D call. The V end lost 2 bases, the J end lost 2 bases, and 12 bases lay between the germline ends. Per the germline V gene, CDR1 is PRHDT and CDR2 is FYEKMQ (reference sequence). CDR3 length: 15 residues. Here the CDR3 DNA reads TGTGCCAGCAGCTTATATCCCGTTGGGAACTATGGCTACACCTTC. Its protein product is CASSLYPVGNYGYTF.

This clone was seen a few times. The chain is built from TRBV5-6 and TRBJ2-1, with a possible D match to TRBD1 (6 bases). CDR1 SGHDT and CDR2 YYEEEE come from the germline V gene. The CDR3 has 14 amino acids. The germline V and J ends were trimmed by 6 bases and 4 bases, with 14 bases remaining between them. DNA of the CDR3: TGTGCCAGCAACGACAAAAGGGGGTACAATGAGCAGTTCTTC. Translated, it gives CASNDKRGYNEQFF.

This clone turned up a few times. The chain has TRBV5-4 and TRBJ2-3; D gene uncertain. The CDR3 loop spans 16 amino acids. The germline CDR1 and CDR2 sequences are SGHNT and YYREEE (reference sequence). V was shortened by 7 bases and J by 0 bases, with 18 bases between the two germline ends. The CDR3 sequence is CASYRTELSSTDTQYF. The CDR3 DNA is TGTGCCAGCTATCGGACGGAACTTTCTAGCACAGATACGCAGTATTTT.

The chain recombines TRBV30 with TRBJ2-6, with no clear D. This CDR3 comprises 14 residues. The V end lost 5 bases, the J end lost 4 bases, and 12 bases lay between the germline ends. Germline V gene sequence: CDR1 GTSNPN, CDR2 SVGIG (reference sequence). Here the CDR3 DNA reads TGTGCCTGGGAAGTCCGGGCCGGGGCCAACGTCCTGACTTTC. It translates to CAWEVRAGANVLTF.

This clone was counted between two and nine times. The genes are TRBV6-5 and TRBJ1-1; the D is unclear. Deletions cut 2 bases from V and 1 base from J, with 11 bases between. The CDR3 runs to 15 residues. Germline V gives CDR1 MNHEY, CDR2 SVGAGI. The CDR3: CASSYAGNPNTEAFF. CDR3 bases: TGTGCCAGCAGTTACGCCGGGAACCCGAACACTGAAGCTTTCTTT.

This clone has only a few counts. CDR3 sequence reads: CASSRRDRETQYF. As DNA, the CDR3 is TGTGCCAGCAGCCGCAGGGATCGGGAGACCCAGTACTTC. The rearrangement joins TRBV11-2 to TRBJ2-5, with D possibly TRBD1 on 5 matching bases. Germline V gene data show CDR1 as SGHAT and CDR2 as FQNNGV. V was trimmed by 5 bases and J by 5 bases, leaving 12 bases between them. The CDR3 consists of 13 residues. The complete variable domain, with remaining parts taken from reference TRBV11-2 and TRBJ2-5, reads EAGVAQSPRYKIIEKRQSVAFWCNPISGHATLYWYQQILGQGPKLLIQFQNNGVVDDSQLPKDRFSAERLKGVDSTLKIQPAKLEDSAVYLCASSRRDRETQYFGPGTRLLVL.

This clone was seen a handful of times. The chain couples TRBV6-5 to TRBJ2-1; D uncertain. Per the germline V gene, CDR1 is MNHEY and CDR2 is SVGAGI. Trimming removed 9 bases from V and 4 bases from J, with 10 bases in between. CDR3 length: 12 residues. The CDR3 region is CASSEPYNEQFF. The CDR3 DNA follows: TGTGCCAGTTCTGAACCATACAATGAGCAGTTCTTC.

In this sample, this clone turned up many times. The V call is TRBV7-2, the J call TRBJ2-7; no firm D call. V was pared by 0 bases and J by 6 bases, with 3 bases between. The CDR3 extends over 11 amino acids. CDR1 SGHTA and CDR2 FQGNSA come from the germline V gene. The CDR3 spells CASSLAIEQYF. The CDR3 DNA reads as TGTGCCAGCAGCTTAGCTATCGAGCAGTACTTC.

This clone showed up just a few times. This chain connects TRBV7-9 to TRBJ1-5, with 8 bases fitting TRBD1. From germline, CDR1 is SEHNR and CDR2 FQNEAQ (reference sequence). With V trimmed by 3 bases and J by 4 bases, 5 bases remained unmatched. The CDR3 sequence is 15 residues long. The CDR3 nucleotides are TGTGCCAGCAGCTTGGGACAGGCTTTTAATCAGCCCCAGCATTTT. Translated: CASSLGQAFNQPQHF.

For this clone: A far larger clone is one base from this, pointing to a likely read error. CDR3 bases: TGCAGCGCCCTTACCGGGACAGGGGATTACAATGAGCAGTACTTC. Protein: CSALTGTGDYNEQYF. The chain uses TRBV29-1 and TRBJ2-7, with 10 positions matching TRBD1. CDR1 is SQVTM and CDR2 is ANQGSEA in the germline V gene. The CDR3 extends over 15 amino acids. J gave up 7 bases and V 7 bases, and 16 bases lay outside the gene matches.

The V call is TRBV29-1, the J call TRBJ2-3; TRBD1 agrees at 9 bases. V was clipped by 7 bases and J by 4 bases; unmatched bases: 12. The CDR3 is 15 amino acids. The germline V gene encodes CDR1 SQVTM and CDR2 ANQGSEA. The DNA of the CDR3 is TGCAGCGCTGATTCGACAGGGGGTGCCGCAGATACGCAGTATTTT. Translated: CSADSTGGAADTQYF.

The chain combines TRBV18 with TRBJ1-2; D is possibly TRBD1 (5 bases). Germline V gives CDR1 KGHSH, CDR2 LQKENI. CDR3 size: 14 residues. V was shortened by 2 bases and J by 4 bases, with 11 bases between the two germline ends. The CDR3 protein is CASSPSRGGYGYTF. The CDR3 region has the DNA TGTGCCAGCTCACCATCTCGGGGGGGCTATGGCTACACCTTC.

The gene calls are TRBV28 and TRBJ1-5; D perhaps matches TRBD1 (6 bases). Between the trimmed V and J ends, which lost 6 bases and 7 bases, there was a span of 19 bases. Germline V CDR1 and CDR2: MDHEN, SYDVKM. The CDR3 runs 15 residues. CDR3 in amino acids: CASSDDSGRGQPQHF. In nucleotides, the CDR3 is TGTGCCAGCAGCGACGATTCAGGGAGGGGGCAGCCCCAGCATTTT.

The chain employs TRBV6-5 and TRBJ2-5; 7 positions match TRBD2. Germline V CDR1 and CDR2: MNHEY, SVGAGI. This CDR3 is 15 amino acids long. V was pared by 2 bases and J by 7 bases, with 10 bases of the junction left unmatched. CDR3 nucleotides: TGTGCCAGCAGTTACAGGGCGGGGGAGGCCCGGACCCAGTACTTC. Translated: CASSYRAGEARTQYF.

This clone was seen a handful of times. The rearrangement links TRBV4-3 to TRBJ2-7, with D unclear. The germline V gene encodes CDR1 LGHNA and CDR2 YSLEER. V was shortened by 0 bases and J by 0 bases, with 9 bases between the two germline ends. The CDR3 runs to 15 residues. CDR3 sequence reads: CASSQDHVGSYEQYF. DNA for the CDR3: TGCGCCAGCAGCCAAGATCATGTGGGCTCCTACGAGCAGTACTTC.

This clone was recorded only once. In DNA, the CDR3 is TGTGCCAGCATGACAGCCTATGGCTACACCTTC. This codes for CASMTAYGYTF. The rearrangement joins TRBV28 to TRBJ1-2; a possible D gene is TRBD1 (5 bases). Trimming cost V 7 bases and J 4 bases, with 7 bases left between them. Germline V CDR1 and CDR2: MDHEN, SYDVKM. This CDR3 region has 11 residues.

The chain recombines TRBV29-1 with TRBJ1-2, with 7 bases identical to TRBD1. Germline CDR1 SQVTM, CDR2 ANQGSEA. The CDR3 has 14 amino acids. The junction had 6 bases not matched to a gene; V was cut back by 4 bases and J by 1 base. The CDR3 nucleotides read TGCAGCGTTGGAACTGGGACAGTTAACTATGGCTACACCTTC. Its protein product is CSVGTGTVNYGYTF.

There are many counts of this clone. At the DNA level, this CDR3 is encoded by other sequences in the same sample as well. J is TRBJ1-5 and V is TRBV11-1, with 7 positions matching TRBD1. The V gene end was trimmed by 6 bases and the J gene end by 8 bases; junction bases not matched to a gene: 13. CDR3 size: 15 residues. The germline gives CDR1 SGHAT, CDR2 FQDESV (reference sequence). Here the CDR3 DNA reads TGTGCCAGCAGTTGCCCTAGGGGGCCCGGAGAGCCCCAGCATTTT. It specifies CASSCPRGPGEPQHF.

This clone was counted a few times. The V call is TRBV13, the J call TRBJ1-2; 9 bases map to TRBD1. The CDR3 is made up of 15 amino acids. The V gene's germline CDR1 is PRHDT and CDR2 FYEKMQ (reference sequence). Trimming took 0 bases from V and 8 from J; bases not matched to a gene: 7. The CDR3 is CASSLGQGAARGYTF. The DNA for the CDR3 is TGTGCCAGCAGCTTAGGACAGGGGGCCGCCCGGGGCTACACCTTC.

CDR3 region: CASSQDTGELFF. The CDR3 DNA follows: TGCGCCAGCAGCCAAGATACAGGGGAGCTGTTTTTT. The V and J genes are TRBV4-3 and TRBJ2-2, with D hard to call. V gave up 0 bases and J gave up 8 bases, with 4 bases separating them. Germline-derived CDR1 and CDR2 are LGHNA and YSLEER. The CDR3 sequence is 12 residues long.